This T cell receptor (beta chain) originates from a study of blood T cell repertoires in COVID-19. The overall study: There were acute and convalescent COVID-19 samples, and they came from the United States, Italy and Spain.

Authors' data handling: It was from reference gene primer amplification that nucleated cell counts were estimated. TCRdb keeps only in-frame clones here, not all; method: immunoSEQ multiplex PCR. That table is the source of V, J and clone size, and D and trimming were worked out from the DNA. The sample has tens of thousands of clones; 70% to 85% are singletons. V lost 6 bases and J lost 8, with 17 bases in between. CDR1 is SNHLY, CDR2 FYNNEI, per germline. The CDR3 length is 14 residues. Sequenced material: peripheral blood. The sequence was collected from a man between 65 and 85 years old with active COVID-19. This sequence joins TRBV2 and TRBJ2-1; possible D gene TRBD2, 6 bases. The CDR3 protein is CASRSTGVFDEQFF. The CDR3 DNA is TGTGCCAGCAGAAGTACGGGGGTCTTCGATGAGCAGTTCTTC.